This TCR beta chain was sequenced during a study of blood T cells in healthy people across ages. Alongside a J-beta primer mix, a sample-barcoded 5' primer served in a second PCR lasting about 7 to 11 cycles. Tagging of each cDNA molecule was performed by a template-switch adaptor with 12 random nucleotides. TCRdb recomputed calls from the 5' RACE reads with MiXCR, one row per CDR3 protein. Altogether some 800,000 distinct CDR3 sequences are present, just under 25% being singletons, with the ten largest covering more than 3%. Germline values: CDR1 KGHSH, CDR2 LQKENI. The CDR3 runs 13 residues. V was clipped by 5 bases and J by 6 bases; unmatched bases: 3. This sample was shared with a second study, whose subject was T cells of mothers and their children. From that report: The study found slightly higher but non-significant overlap in related versus unrelated mother-child pairs.

The chain has TRBV18 and TRBJ2-7, with 11 bases identical to TRBD2. This clonotype originated in a boy younger than 18 in good health. The sample was blood. CDR3 residues: CASSAGTSGEQYF. DNA of the CDR3: TGTGCCAGCTCAGCCGGGACTAGCGGCGAGCAGTACTTC. Full variable domain (outside the CDR3, taken from reference TRBV18 and TRBJ2-7): NAGVMQNPRHLVRRRGQEARLRCSPMKGHSHVYWYRQLPEEGLKFMVYLQKENIIDESGMPKERFSAEFPKEGPSILRIQQVVRGDSAAYFCASSAGTSGEQYFGPGTRLTVT.